The 5 T cell receptor beta chains below come from one sample, sequenced in a study of cytotoxic CD8 clonotypes in ibrutinib-treated CLL. Some clones are missing from TCRdb's copy, which holds only in-frame ones; the method was immunoSEQ multiplex PCR. The repertoire consists of about 310,000 clones, with about 80% occurring once and the leading ten covering 6.5% to 8%. Source: PBMCs, taken before ibrutinib treatment. These receptors originate from a human donor with chronic lymphocytic leukemia.

The chain recombines TRBV30 with TRBJ2-1; no firm D call. CDR1 and CDR2 from the germline V gene are GTSNPN and SVGIG (reference sequence). V lost 2 bases to trimming and J lost 0 bases, with 8 bases between them. The CDR3 has 14 amino acids. This CDR3 reads CAWSSVPSYNEQFF. The CDR3 DNA sequence: TGTGCCTGGAGTTCGGTCCCCTCCTACAATGAGCAGTTCTTC. The entire variable domain, with the rest obtained from reference TRBV30 and TRBJ2-1, is as follows: SQTIHQWPATLVQPVGSPLSLECTVEGTSNPNLYWYRQAAGRGLQLLFYSVGIGQISSEVPQNLSASRPQDRQFILSSKKLLLSDSGFYLCAWSSVPSYNEQFFGPGTRLTVL.

This clone was seen only a few times. V and J are TRBV30 and TRBJ1-3; D is unresolved. This CDR3 region has 14 residues. CDR1 is GTSNPN, CDR2 SVGIG, per germline (reference sequence). V was pared by 2 bases and J by 3 bases, with 11 bases between. DNA for the CDR3: TGTGCCTGGAGTCTCGGGCATCTTGGAAACACCATATATTTT. Protein: CAWSLGHLGNTIYF. The variable domain in full, with the rest retrieved from reference TRBV30 and TRBJ1-3, is SQTIHQWPATLVQPVGSPLSLECTVEGTSNPNLYWYRQAAGRGLQLLFYSVGIGQISSEVPQNLSASRPQDRQFILSSKKLLLSDSGFYLCAWSLGHLGNTIYFGEGSWLTVV.

V usage is TRBV4-1 and J usage is TRBJ2-1, with D possibly matching TRBD1 (6 bases). CDR3 size: 13 residues. Between the trimmed V and J ends, which lost 1 base and 6 bases, there was a span of 7 bases. The V gene's germline CDR1 is MGHRA and CDR2 YSYEKL. The CDR3 coding sequence is TGCGCCAGCAGCCAAGCCAGGGGCAATGAGCAGTTCTTC. Encoded protein: CASSQARGNEQFF.

The V and J genes are TRBV5-4 and TRBJ2-1, with 10 bases that match TRBD2. The germline CDR1 and CDR2 sequences are SGHNT and YYREEE (reference sequence). Trimming at V came to 4 bases and at J to 8 bases, leaving 9 bases not matched to a gene. The CDR3 is made up of 15 amino acids. The CDR3 nucleotides are TGTGCCAGCAGCCTAAGCGGGAGGGCCTCGGATGAGCAGTTCTTC. Encoded protein: CASSLSGRASDEQFF.

This clone was seen once. V gene TRBV5-1 combines with J gene TRBJ2-1; no clear D gene. The CDR3 length is 15 residues. Trimming removed 0 bases at V and 4 bases at J, with 11 bases between. Germline values: CDR1 SGHRS, CDR2 YFSETQ. CDR3: CASSLEVGQYNEQFF. The CDR3 bases are TGCGCCAGCAGCTTGGAAGTGGGCCAGTACAATGAGCAGTTCTTC.